This record covers a single T cell receptor beta chain. This sample was included in a study of T cell changes during pregnancy in multiple sclerosis. Profiling relied on immunoSEQ multiplex PCR, and the TCRdb table lists in-frame clones only, not all of them. The sample includes tens of thousands of clones, about 93% of them seen just once. Trimming removed 1 base at V and 7 bases at J, with 14 bases between. CDR1 is SNHLY and CDR2 is FYNNEI in the germline V gene. This CDR3 is built from 15 residues. The chain carries TRBV2 and TRBJ2-1; TRBD2 might be the D (6 bases). The TCR originated in a female donor in good health, enrolled as a control in a pregnancy study. Sequencing used peripheral blood, obtained in the third trimester of pregnancy. The CDR3 region is CASSEDGLYINEQFF. CDR3 nucleotides: TGTGCCAGCAGTGAAGATGGACTATACATTAATGAGCAGTTCTTC.